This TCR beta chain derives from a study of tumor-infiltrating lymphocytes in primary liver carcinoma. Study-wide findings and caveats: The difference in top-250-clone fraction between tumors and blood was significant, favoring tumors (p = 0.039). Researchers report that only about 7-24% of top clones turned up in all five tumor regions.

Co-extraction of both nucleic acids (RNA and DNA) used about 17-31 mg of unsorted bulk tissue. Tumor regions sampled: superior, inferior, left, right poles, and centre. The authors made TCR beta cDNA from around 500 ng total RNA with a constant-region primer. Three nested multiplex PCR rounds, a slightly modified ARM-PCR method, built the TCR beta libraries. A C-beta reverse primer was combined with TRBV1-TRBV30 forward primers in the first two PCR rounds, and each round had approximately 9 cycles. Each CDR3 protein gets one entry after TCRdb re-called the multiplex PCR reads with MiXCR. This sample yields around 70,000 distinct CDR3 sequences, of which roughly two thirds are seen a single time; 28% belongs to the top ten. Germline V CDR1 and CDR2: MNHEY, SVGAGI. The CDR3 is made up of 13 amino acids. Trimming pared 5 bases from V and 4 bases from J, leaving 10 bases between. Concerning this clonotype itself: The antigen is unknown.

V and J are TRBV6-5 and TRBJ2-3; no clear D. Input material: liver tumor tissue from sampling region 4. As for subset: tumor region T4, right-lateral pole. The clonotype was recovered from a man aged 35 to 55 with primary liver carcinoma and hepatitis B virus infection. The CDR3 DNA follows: TGTGCCAGCAGTAAGGATAGGGCAGATACGCAGTATTTT. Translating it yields CASSKDRADTQYF.